This TCR beta chain was recovered during a study of blood T cell repertoires in COVID-19. For the study at large: Samples representing acute and convalescent COVID-19 were sourced from the United States, Italy and Spain. Sources were T cells, B-cell-depleted T cells, or PBMCs; the material itself was cDNA or gDNA.

Trimming pared 8 bases from V and 8 bases from J, leaving 18 bases between. CDR1 and CDR2 (germline): MNHEY, SVGAGI. The CDR3 sequence is 13 residues long. Study processing details: Reference gene primer amplification gave nucleated cell count estimates. Libraries were prepared by immunoSEQ multiplex PCR; TCRdb keeps only in-frame clonotypes and omits some of them. The V and J calls and clone size come from that table; D and trimming were worked out from the DNA. The sample yields about 74,000 clones, about 88% seen once. The sequenced material came from peripheral blood. This clonotype originated in a human donor in a cohort sampled during active COVID-19. This rearrangement joins TRBV6-5 to TRBJ1-2, with a weak D call TRBD1 (6 bases). The CDR3 reads CASRRGGAGGYTF. CDR3 nucleotide sequence: TGTGCCAGCCGTCGGGGGGGGGCCGGCGGCTACACCTTC.